The 9 T cell receptor beta chains given below trace back to one sample, sequenced in a study of shared clonotypes between healthy human individuals. The method was immunoSEQ multiplex PCR; TCRdb's version includes in-frame clones alone and lacks a portion of them. The table has about 2.4 million clones, 93% seen once. Source material: naive CD4+ T cells from PBMCs. Subset indicated: CD45RA+ positively selected. These receptors came from a man between 18 and 29 years old in good health. Some clones in this sample may be carry-over from other donors' samples.

J is TRBJ2-6 and V is TRBV5-1; D unclear. V shed 4 bases and J shed 3 bases, with 11 bases lying between them. Per germline, CDR1 SGHRS and CDR2 YFSETQ. The CDR3 has 15 amino acids. In nucleotides, the CDR3 is TGCGCCAGCAGCCTTGAGTTGGGTGGGGCCAACGTCCTGACTTTC. It is translated as CASSLELGGANVLTF.

V and J are TRBV2 and TRBJ1-5; 8 bases map to TRBD1. Losses at the gene ends were 6 bases for V and 6 bases for J; bases not matched to a gene: 13. This CDR3 region has 16 residues. CDR1 and CDR2 from the germline V gene are SNHLY and FYNNEI. The CDR3 loop is CASSHTDRGTGQPQHF. In DNA, the CDR3 is TGTGCCAGCAGCCACACAGACAGGGGCACGGGTCAGCCCCAGCATTTT.

The chain carries TRBV20-1 and TRBJ2-5; D unresolved. Trimming took 3 bases from V and 1 from J, leaving 3 bases between them. From germline, CDR1 is DFQATT and CDR2 SNEGSKA (reference sequence). The CDR3 is made up of 11 amino acids. CDR3 region: CSARIQETQYF. CDR3 in DNA: TGCAGTGCTAGGATCCAAGAGACCCAGTACTTC.

The gene calls are TRBV28 and TRBJ1-3; D is unresolved. Germline CDR1 is MDHEN and CDR2 is SYDVKM. The CDR3 runs to 16 residues. The germline V and J ends were trimmed by 2 bases and 0 bases, with 11 bases remaining between them. CDR3 sequence (DNA): TGTGCCAGCAGTTTAATTCCAGTCCACTCTGGAAACACCATATATTTT. Its translation: CASSLIPVHSGNTIYF.

The chain has TRBV5-1 and TRBJ1-1; 9 bases fit TRBD1. J lost 0 bases, V lost 6 bases, and 6 bases had no gene match. Germline lookup yields CDR1 SGHRS and CDR2 YFSETQ. The CDR3 is 15 residues long. The CDR3 here is CASKTGGTVNTEAFF. CDR3 DNA: TGCGCCAGCAAGACAGGGGGAACGGTGAACACTGAAGCTTTCTTT.

V and J are TRBV9 and TRBJ2-7; D gene ambiguous. The CDR3 length is 13 residues. Germline values: CDR1 SGDLS, CDR2 YYNGEE. The V gene lost 2 bases and the J gene lost 5 bases, with 11 bases spanning the gap. CDR3 coding DNA: TGTGCCAGCAGCGTGACCCTTCGAGACGAGCAGTACTTC. Translation: CASSVTLRDEQYF.

This clone came up once. This chain links TRBV29-1 with TRBJ2-7, with a possible D match to TRBD1 (5 bases). The V end was cut by 0 bases, the J end by 4 bases, with 13 bases between. The CDR3 length is 14 residues. CDR1 SQVTM and CDR2 ANQGSEA come from the germline V gene. The CDR3 nucleotides are TGCAGCGTTGAAGATCGCAGGGATGGGTACGAGCAGTACTTC. Translated, it gives CSVEDRRDGYEQYF.

This clone was recorded once. This chain links TRBV10-2 with TRBJ1-3, with unresolved D. The germline gives CDR1 WSHSY, CDR2 SAAADI. The CDR3 consists of 13 residues. V was shortened by 5 bases and J by 4 bases, with 9 bases between the two germline ends. DNA for the CDR3: TGCGCCAGCAGTCTGCAGACCGGAAACACCATATATTTT. This encodes CASSLQTGNTIYF.

This clone was seen just once. The chain links TRBV29-1 to TRBJ2-7, with D perhaps matching TRBD2 (7 bases). The germline V gene encodes CDR1 SQVTM and CDR2 ANQGSEA. The CDR3 sequence is 12 residues long. Trimming cost V 2 bases and J 7 bases, with 12 bases left between them. The CDR3 nucleotides are TGCAGCGTTGAACGGGGGGCGGAGGAGCAGTACTTC. This sequence encodes CSVERGAEEQYF.